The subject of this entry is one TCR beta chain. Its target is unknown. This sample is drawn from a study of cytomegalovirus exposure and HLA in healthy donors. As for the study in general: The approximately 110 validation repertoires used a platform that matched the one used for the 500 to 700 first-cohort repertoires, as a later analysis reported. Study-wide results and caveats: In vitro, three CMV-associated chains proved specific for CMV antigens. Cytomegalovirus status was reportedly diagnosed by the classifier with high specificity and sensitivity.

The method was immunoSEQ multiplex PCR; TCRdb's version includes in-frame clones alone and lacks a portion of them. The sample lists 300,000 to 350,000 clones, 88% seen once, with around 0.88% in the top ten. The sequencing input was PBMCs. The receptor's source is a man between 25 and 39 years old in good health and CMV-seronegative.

CDR3 region: CASSQHRTDTQYF. The DNA for the CDR3 is TGCGCCAGCAGCCAGCACAGGACAGATACGCAGTATTTT. The chain couples TRBV23-1 to TRBJ2-3; a possible D gene is TRBD1 (5 bases). TRBV23-1 is treated as an ORF (open reading frame) with a function not yet certain. The CDR3 loop spans 13 amino acids. V lost 6 bases and J lost 3, with 10 bases in between.